Listed below are T cell receptor beta chains from one sample, sequenced in a study of T-cell memory formation after mild COVID-19. In TCRdb, the 5' RACE reads were re-called with MiXCR into one record per CDR3 protein. The sample holds about 180,000 distinct CDR3 sequences, under 20% seen once. The material sequenced was PBMCs or a T cell subset sorted from them (not recorded which). The receptors were gathered from a young man who had mild COVID-19 (a few samples of this study predate the infection). Cell type and time point are not known. CDR3s include the opening cysteine and the closing phenylalanine or tryptophan. D genes are given only for firm matches. Expanded clones get a size class; other rows say once, few or many, or leave the size out.

j_call clone_size v_call d_call cdr3_aa cdr3_nt
TRBJ1-1 - TRBV6-2/TRBV6-3 - CATTSNRGTEAFF TGTGCCACCACCTCTAATAGGGGGACTGAAGCTTTCTTT
TRBJ2-1 - TRBV6-1 TRBD1 CASSSGQGYKPEQFF TGTGCCAGCAGCTCCGGACAGGGTTACAAGCCTGAGCAGTTCTTC
TRBJ2-2 - TRBV7-3 - CASSLQGPNTGELFF TGTGCCAGCAGCTTACAGGGCCCGAACACCGGGGAGCTGTTTTTT
TRBJ2-3 few TRBV5-1 - CASSSGRSPHTQYF TGCGCCAGCAGCTCTGGACGGAGCCCGCATACGCAGTATTTT
TRBJ1-1 few TRBV6-1 - CASIPTVNTEAFF TGTGCCAGCATTCCGACGGTGAACACTGAAGCTTTCTTT
TRBJ2-3 - TRBV6-2/TRBV6-3 TRBD1 CASSFPVDRVKKLGAQYF TGTGCCAGCAGTTTCCCAGTTGACAGGGTAAAGAAGCTTGGAGCGCAGTATTTT
TRBJ2-5 few TRBV7-2 - CASSLYWQETQYF TGTGCCAGCAGCTTATACTGGCAAGAGACCCAGTACTTC
TRBJ1-5 few TRBV25-1 TRBD1 CASSESYSWDRGPGNQPQHF TGTGCCAGCAGTGAGAGCTATTCGTGGGACAGGGGGCCAGGCAATCAGCCCCAGCATTTT
TRBJ2-2 - TRBV4-3 - CASSQDVAGSMFF TGCGCCAGCAGCCAAGATGTTGCGGGGTCGATGTTTTTT
TRBJ1-3 few TRBV29-1 - CSVEDWKVGGNTIYF TGCAGCGTTGAAGATTGGAAAGTGGGTGGAAACACCATATATTTT
TRBJ2-2 once TRBV7-3 - CASSPVSGLGTGELFF TGTGCCAGCAGCCCCGTCTCGGGGTTGGGGACCGGGGAGCTGTTTTTT
TRBJ2-7 few TRBV6-2/TRBV6-3 TRBD1 CASSMGQSSYEQYF TGTGCCAGCAGTATGGGACAGAGCTCCTACGAGCAGTACTTC
TRBJ2-1 few TRBV6-6 TRBD2 CASIEAGGSYNEQFF TGTGCCAGCATCGAGGCGGGGGGCTCCTACAATGAGCAGTTCTTC
TRBJ1-6 many TRBV7-2 - CASSLEGQGRAPLHF TGTGCCAGCAGCTTAGAAGGGCAAGGGAGGGCACCCCTCCACTTT
TRBJ2-6 few TRBV24-1 - CATSRTGANVLTF TGTGCCACCAGCAGGACCGGGGCCAACGTCCTGACTTTC